These 32 T cell receptor beta chains were sequenced from one sample in a study of T-cell reconstitution after alpha-beta-depleted transplantation in children (dated by TCRdb to about 2016). The library was prepared using PCR. The instrument was an Illumina HiSeq 2500. TCR library preparation used molecular barcoding, with unique molecular identifiers applied to normalize quantification of the TCRbeta repertoire. The raw public data were reprocessed by TCRdb itself: fastp quality trimming at Q25, MiXCR clonotype calling, in-frame beta chains only. Each record represents a unique CDR3 protein, reported with the most common genes and DNA among its rows. The sample table contains 500,000 to 600,000 distinct CDR3 sequences; only one count was recorded for around 17% of them. Jointly, the top ten make up 2.5% to 4% of the sample. The source material was PBMCs from the stem cell graft donor, sampled from the stem cell graft. The receptors here all came from a human donor who donated a stem cell graft to a child with acute lymphoblastic leukemia.

Only a few counts were recorded for this clonotype. This chain uses TRBV24-1 with TRBJ2-2; 8 positions agree with TRBD1. CDR1 KGHDR and CDR2 SFDVKD come from the germline V gene. The CDR3 spans 15 residues. With V trimmed by 4 bases and J by 6 bases, 6 bases remained unmatched. CDR3 amino acids: CATSDPGQGPGELFF. CDR3 sequence (DNA): TGTGCCACCAGTGACCCCGGACAGGGCCCCGGGGAGCTGTTTTTT.

This clonotype was observed a single time. This chain joins TRBV20-1 and TRBJ1-1, with 7 bases identical to TRBD1. The V gene end was trimmed by 3 bases and the J gene end by 7 bases; junction bases not matched to a gene: 8. Germline assignment: CDR1 DFQATT and CDR2 SNEGSKA (reference sequence). CDR3 length: 13 amino acids. This chain's CDR3 is CSARARPGGEAFF. CDR3 sequence (DNA): TGCAGTGCTAGGGCCCGCCCAGGGGGTGAAGCTTTCTTT.

This clonotype was seen a handful of times. The chain recombines TRBV12-3 or TRBV12-4 with TRBJ2-3; D may match TRBD1 or TRBD2 (5 bases each). The CDR3 contains 13 residues. V dropped 6 bases and J dropped 5 bases, with 12 bases sitting between them. The CDR3 spells CASRRTGGDTQYF. CDR3 bases: TGTGCCAGCAGAAGGACTGGGGGAGATACGCAGTATTTT.

The table lists this clonotype with a few counts. The chain uses TRBV5-1 and TRBJ2-1, with TRBD1 matching 8 bases. V shed 2 bases, J shed 5 bases, and the junction held 6 bases outside the gene matches. Germline CDR1 is SGHRS and CDR2 is YFSETQ. CDR3 length: 15 residues. The CDR3 here is CASSFQDRAHNEQFF. In DNA form, the CDR3 reads TGCGCCAGCAGCTTCCAGGACAGGGCCCACAATGAGCAGTTCTTC.

In its sample, this clonotype was seen a few times. This rearrangement joins TRBV7-3 to TRBJ2-2; 8 nucleotides line up with TRBD2. J was trimmed by 7 bases and V by 5 bases; bases with no gene match: 15. The V gene's germline CDR1 is SGHTA and CDR2 FQGTGA. The CDR3 extends over 17 amino acids. The CDR3 loop is CASSPLSRGAGDGELFF. DNA of the CDR3: TGTGCCAGCAGCCCGTTAAGTAGGGGAGCGGGGGACGGGGAGCTGTTTTTT.

Written as DNA, the CDR3 is TGCGCCAGCAGCTTGGATGTAGGGGTAAGGGAGACCCAGTACTTC. It specifies CASSLDVGVRETQYF. This chain uses TRBV5-1 with TRBJ2-5, with D possibly TRBD1 on 5 matching bases. Germline CDR1 reads SGHRS; CDR2 reads YFSETQ. CDR3 length: 15 residues. Trimming removed 0 bases at V and 5 bases at J, with 14 bases between.

The chain combines TRBV20-1 with TRBJ2-7; D might be TRBD2 (6 bases). Germline-derived CDR1 and CDR2 are DFQATT and SNEGSKA (reference sequence). V shed 8 bases and J shed 4 bases, with 24 bases lying between them. CDR3 length: 15 residues. The DNA of the CDR3 is TGCAGTTACGTCAAGTCTGGCCCCGGGGGATACGAGCAGTACTTC. Encoded protein: CSYVKSGPGGYEQYF.

This clonotype turned up a few times. The chain has TRBV14 and TRBJ2-7, with D hard to call. Trimming took off 2 bases at V and 3 bases at J, with 8 bases between the two ends. In germline, CDR1 is SGHDN, CDR2 FVKESK. This CDR3 is built from 13 residues. The CDR3, as DNA: TGTGCCAGCAGCCAAAAAAGTTACTACGAGCAGTACTTC. This sequence encodes CASSQKSYYEQYF.

This clonotype has a handful of counts. The CDR3 nucleotides read TGTGCCAGCAGCACCGGACTAGCTCGCTTAGAGCAGTTCTTC. Translated: CASSTGLARLEQFF. This chain uses TRBV5-5 with TRBJ2-1; 8 positions match TRBD2. The CDR3 is 14 residues long. J was trimmed by 10 bases and V by 4 bases; bases with no gene match: 10. Germline V gene data show CDR1 as SGHKS and CDR2 as YYEKEE (reference sequence).

The chain recombines TRBV2 with TRBJ2-7; no reliable D call. The CDR3 extends over 13 amino acids. Trimming took off 6 bases at V and 6 bases at J, with 15 bases between the two ends. Germline values: CDR1 SNHLY, CDR2 FYNNEI. The CDR3 here is CASSFLQPSEQYF. CDR3 coding DNA: TGTGCCAGCAGCTTTCTACAGCCTTCCGAGCAGTACTTC.

In its sample, this clonotype was seen a few times. The chain has TRBV29-1 and TRBJ2-7, with 11 bases fitting TRBD2. Germline V CDR1 and CDR2: SQVTM, ANQGSEA. Trimming removed 6 bases from V and 7 bases from J; junction bases left unmatched: 14. CDR3 length: 15 amino acids. CDR3 loop: CSVDPTSGITGEQYF. The CDR3 DNA reads as TGCAGCGTGGATCCGACTAGCGGGATTACGGGGGAGCAGTACTTC.

V gene TRBV11-2 combines with J gene TRBJ2-1; 13 bases align to TRBD2. The CDR3 consists of 15 residues. The V gene end was trimmed by 1 base and the J gene end by 6 bases; junction bases not matched to a gene: 0. The germline V gene encodes CDR1 SGHAT and CDR2 FQNNGV. CDR3 DNA sequence: TGTGCCAGCAGCTTAGGGACTAGCGGGAGCAATGAGCAGTTCTTC. Residues: CASSLGTSGSNEQFF.

V usage is TRBV12-3 or TRBV12-4 and J usage is TRBJ1-1; D is possibly TRBD1 (5 bases). Trimming left V 2 bases short and J 8 bases short, with 12 bases between. The CDR3 covers 13 residues. The CDR3 DNA sequence: TGTGCCAGCAGTTTAACAGGACCTTACGAAGCTTTCTTT. It translates to CASSLTGPYEAFF.

The CDR3 DNA is TGCGCCAGCAGCCCTTGGCGCGGAGTCTCTAGCACAGATACGCAGTATTTT. It yields the protein CASSPWRGVSSTDTQYF. The rearrangement uses TRBV5-1 and TRBJ2-3; D gene unclear. V was pared by 4 bases and J by 0 bases, with 18 bases between. Germline CDR1 reads SGHRS; CDR2 reads YFSETQ. The CDR3 has 17 residues.

The CDR3 is CASSQSGVEGYTF. Here the CDR3 DNA reads TGTGCCAGCAGCCAATCAGGTGTAGAAGGCTACACCTTC. The V gene is TRBV16, the J gene TRBJ1-2; no clear D gene. CDR1 and CDR2 (germline): KGHSY, FQNENV. CDR3 size: 13 residues. Trimming took off 0 bases at V and 8 bases at J, with 10 bases between the two ends.

J is TRBJ1-4 and V is TRBV18; 7 bases line up with TRBD1. The CDR3 is 17 residues long. Germline V CDR1 and CDR2: KGHSH, LQKENI. V was pared by 4 bases and J by 4 bases, with 12 bases of the junction left unmatched. CDR3 loop: CASSQNQADRFNEKLFF. CDR3 coding DNA: TGTGCCAGCTCACAGAACCAAGCGGACAGGTTTAATGAAAAACTGTTTTTT. Full variable domain (rest looked up from reference TRBV18 and TRBJ1-4): NAGVMQNPRHLVRRRGQEARLRCSPMKGHSHVYWYRQLPEEGLKFMVYLQKENIIDESGMPKERFSAEFPKEGPSILRIQQVVRGDSAAYFCASSQNQADRFNEKLFFGSGTQLSVL.

The CDR3 spells CASSPLGQVYEQYF. CDR3 bases: TGTGCCAGCAGCCCGCTGGGTCAGGTATACGAGCAGTACTTC. The V gene is TRBV7-9, the J gene TRBJ2-7; D uncertain. The CDR3 contains 14 residues. V was pared by 5 bases and J by 4 bases, with 15 bases between. The germline CDR1 and CDR2 sequences are SEHNR and FQNEAQ (reference sequence).

This CDR3 reads CSARDSMMGLAEKTDTQYF. The CDR3 DNA sequence: TGCAGTGCTAGAGATTCTATGATGGGACTAGCGGAGAAAACAGATACGCAGTATTTT. J is TRBJ2-3 and V is TRBV20-1, with 11 bases that match TRBD2. CDR3 length: 19 amino acids. From germline, CDR1 is DFQATT and CDR2 SNEGSKA (reference sequence). V was pared by 0 bases and J by 3 bases, with 14 bases of the junction left unmatched.

This clonotype has a handful of counts. V and J are TRBV12-3 or TRBV12-4 and TRBJ2-1, with 12 bases identical to TRBD2. V lost 5 bases to trimming and J lost 7 bases; unmatched junction nucleotides: 9. The CDR3 runs 16 residues. Here the CDR3 reads CASSPLAGGPINEQFF. The CDR3 nucleotides read TGTGCCAGCAGTCCCCTAGCGGGAGGGCCGATAAATGAGCAGTTCTTC.

The chain has TRBV29-1 and TRBJ2-7; D is unclear. This CDR3 comprises 16 residues. Germline V CDR1 and CDR2: SQVTM, ANQGSEA. Trimming took off 0 bases at V and 4 bases at J, with 19 bases between the two ends. The CDR3 sequence is CSVEDLAADPFYEQYF. The CDR3 DNA reads TGCAGCGTTGAAGATCTCGCTGCGGACCCCTTTTACGAGCAGTACTTC.

This clonotype was seen only a few times. The chain links TRBV3-1 to TRBJ2-7; D is possibly TRBD1 or TRBD2 (5 bases each). V lost 0 bases and J lost 5, with 8 bases in between. Germline CDR1 reads LGHDT; CDR2 reads YNNKEL (reference sequence). This CDR3 contains 13 residues. The CDR3 region is CASSQDRDDEQYF. CDR3 coding DNA: TGTGCCAGCAGCCAAGACAGGGACGACGAGCAGTACTTC.

In its sample, this clonotype was seen a few times. The V and J genes are TRBV12-3 or TRBV12-4 and TRBJ1-2; weak D call: TRBD1 (5 bases). The CDR3 is 13 amino acids. V lost 5 bases and J lost 8, with 15 bases in between. CDR3 sequence: CASSPGTSAGYTF. Written as DNA, the CDR3 is TGTGCCAGCAGTCCAGGGACTAGCGCGGGCTACACCTTC.

This clonotype has a handful of counts. The chain has TRBV12-3 or TRBV12-4 and TRBJ2-2; 11 bases are a match to TRBD2. V dropped 7 bases and J dropped 0; count of bases not matched to a gene: 7. The CDR3 is made up of 17 amino acids. The chain's CDR3 is CASTPGLAVANTGELFF. CDR3 sequence (DNA): TGTGCCAGCACCCCGGGACTAGCGGTCGCGAACACCGGGGAGCTGTTTTTT.

The chain links TRBV20-1 to TRBJ2-1; 7 bases are a match to TRBD2. CDR1 and CDR2 (germline): DFQATT, SNEGSKA (reference sequence). With V trimmed by 0 bases and J by 3 bases, 2 bases remained unmatched. CDR3 size: 14 residues. As DNA, the CDR3 is TGCAGTGCTAGAGACCCTAGCGGCTACAATGAGCAGTTCTTC. Translation: CSARDPSGYNEQFF.

This clonotype was detected a few times. The chain recombines TRBV12-3 or TRBV12-4 with TRBJ2-5; D not resolved. Deletions cut 7 bases from V and 4 bases from J, with 13 bases between. CDR3 size: 13 residues. DNA of the CDR3: TGTGCCAGCACCTTGAACTCCCGAGAGACCCAGTACTTC. It yields the protein CASTLNSRETQYF.

The chain links TRBV3-1 to TRBJ2-7; 7 bases align to TRBD1. CDR3 size: 15 residues. CDR1 is LGHDT and CDR2 is YNNKEL in the germline V gene (reference sequence). J lost 0 bases, V lost 7 bases, and 9 bases had no gene match. CDR3 sequence: CASTETGTVSYEQYF. The CDR3 DNA follows: TGTGCCAGCACCGAGACCGGGACAGTCTCCTACGAGCAGTACTTC.

Concerning this clonotype itself: A clone one base away is much larger, so this may be a read error. A read error is likely, as this CDR3 ends without the conserved phenylalanine or tryptophan. The rearrangement joins TRBV7-9 to TRBJ2-1, with D possibly matching TRBD2 (5 bases). From germline, CDR1 is SEHNR and CDR2 FQNEAQ (reference sequence). V was pared by 1 base and J by 8 bases, with 9 bases between. This CDR3 is 13 amino acids long. CDR3 sequence: CASSLGLRDEQFS. CDR3 nucleotide sequence: TGTGCCAGCAGCTTAGGCCTGCGGGATGAGCAGTTCTCC.

This clonotype was counted between two and nine times. The rearrangement uses TRBV5-1 and TRBJ2-7, with D possibly being TRBD2 (6 bases). The CDR3 is 13 amino acids. Trimming shortened V by 4 bases and J by 3 bases, and 11 bases separated the two germline ends. Germline V gene lookup returns CDR1 SGHRS and CDR2 YFSETQ. The CDR3 nucleotides read TGCGCCAGCAGCGTTAGCGGCCGCTACGAGCAGTACTTC. Encoded protein: CASSVSGRYEQYF. The variable domain in full, with the rest retrieved from reference TRBV5-1 and TRBJ2-7, is KAGVTQTPRYLIKTRGQQVTLSCSPISGHRSVSWYQQTPGQGLQFLFEYFSETQRNKGNFPGRFSGRQFSNSRSEMNVSTLELGDSALYLCASSVSGRYEQYFGPGTRLTVT.

The J gene is TRBJ2-7, the V gene TRBV12-5; D is ambiguous. Germline V lookup: CDR1 LGHNT, CDR2 FRNRAP. The CDR3 covers 12 residues. V was pared by 9 bases and J by 2 bases, with 11 bases between. Written as DNA, the CDR3 is TGTGCTAGCCAGGTCCTCCCCTACGAGCAGTACTTC. Translating gives CASQVLPYEQYF.

This clonotype was found many times. The chain carries TRBV20-1 and TRBJ2-1; D is unresolved. The germline gives CDR1 DFQATT, CDR2 SNEGSKA (reference sequence). The V end lost 1 base, the J end lost 0 bases, and 7 bases lay between the germline ends. The CDR3 spans 14 residues. CDR3 sequence: CSARAPSSYNEQFF. The CDR3 coding sequence is TGCAGTGCTAGAGCCCCCAGCTCCTACAATGAGCAGTTCTTC.

The J gene is TRBJ2-7, the V gene TRBV9; the match to TRBD1 covers 7 bases. Germline CDR1 reads SGDLS; CDR2 reads YYNGEE. Losses at the gene ends were 2 bases for V and 3 bases for J; bases not matched to a gene: 11. The CDR3 spans 16 residues. The CDR3 region has the DNA TGTGCCAGCAGCGTTGGCTACAGGGGCGAAAGCTACGAGCAGTACTTC. Its translation: CASSVGYRGESYEQYF.

This clonotype was found many times. The gene calls are TRBV6-5 and TRBJ2-7; possibly TRBD1 or TRBD2 for D (5 bases each). Germline assignment: CDR1 MNHEY and CDR2 SVGAGI. Deletions cut 2 bases from V and 4 bases from J, with 21 bases between. This CDR3 region has 17 residues. This CDR3 reads CASSYKEASRPGYEQYF. The CDR3 bases are TGTGCCAGCAGTTACAAAGAGGCTAGCCGCCCAGGGTACGAGCAGTACTTC.